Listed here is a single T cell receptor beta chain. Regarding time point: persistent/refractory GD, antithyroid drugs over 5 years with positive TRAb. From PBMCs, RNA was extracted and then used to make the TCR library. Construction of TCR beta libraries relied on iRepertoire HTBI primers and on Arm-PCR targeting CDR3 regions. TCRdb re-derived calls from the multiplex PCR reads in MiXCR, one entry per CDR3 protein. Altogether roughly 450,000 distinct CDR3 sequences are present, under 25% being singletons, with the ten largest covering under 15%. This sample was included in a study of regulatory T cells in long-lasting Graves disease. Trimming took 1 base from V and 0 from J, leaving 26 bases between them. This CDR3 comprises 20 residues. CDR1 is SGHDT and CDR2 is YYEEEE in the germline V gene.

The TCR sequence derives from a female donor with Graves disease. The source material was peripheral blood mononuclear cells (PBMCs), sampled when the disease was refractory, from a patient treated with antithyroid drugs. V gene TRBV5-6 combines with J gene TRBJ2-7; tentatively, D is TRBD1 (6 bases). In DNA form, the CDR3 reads TGTGCCAGCAGCTTGAGCGCCGGATGGACAGCCAAGCCGAGCTCCTACGAGCAGTACTTC. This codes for CASSLSAGWTAKPSSYEQYF.